This T cell receptor beta chain was sequenced for a study of cytomegalovirus exposure and HLA in healthy donors. Germline CDR1 is MNHEY and CDR2 is SVGAGI. This CDR3 region has 16 residues. The germline V and J ends were trimmed by 2 bases and 7 bases, with 18 bases remaining between them. Primers included in the PCR were 60 Vbeta and 13 Jbeta primers. Sequencing was performed with immunoSEQ multiplex PCR; in TCRdb, only in-frame clones are kept and a portion is missing. The sample yields fewer than 85,000 clones, 75% to 85% seen once. The TCR sequence derives from a man aged 65 to 79 in good health and CMV-seropositive. The rearrangement joins TRBV6-5 to TRBJ2-1; a weak D match, TRBD2 (6 bases). The material sequenced was PBMCs. CDR3 amino acids: CASSYIPFGSSNEQFF. The CDR3 bases are TGTGCCAGCAGTTACATCCCCTTCGGGAGTAGTAATGAGCAGTTCTTC.